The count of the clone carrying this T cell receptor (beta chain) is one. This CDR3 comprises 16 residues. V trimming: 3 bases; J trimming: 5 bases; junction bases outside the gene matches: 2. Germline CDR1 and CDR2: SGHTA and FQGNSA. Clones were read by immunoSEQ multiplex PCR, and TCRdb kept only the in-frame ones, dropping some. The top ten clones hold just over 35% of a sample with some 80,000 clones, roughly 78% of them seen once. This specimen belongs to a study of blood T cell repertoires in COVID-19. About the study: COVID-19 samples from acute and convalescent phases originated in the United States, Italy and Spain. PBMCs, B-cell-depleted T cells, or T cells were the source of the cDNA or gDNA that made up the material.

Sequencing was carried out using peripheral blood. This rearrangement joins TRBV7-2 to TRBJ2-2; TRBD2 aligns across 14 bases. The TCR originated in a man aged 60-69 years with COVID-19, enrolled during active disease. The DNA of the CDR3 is TGTGCCAGCAGCTTGGGGACTAGCGGGAGTACCGGGGAGCTGTTTTTT. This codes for CASSLGTSGSTGELFF.